This T cell receptor (beta chain) is drawn from a study of T cells in Graves' hyperthyroidism and ophthalmopathy. Study findings and constraints: Stable hyperthyroidism and ophthalmopathy were separated using 13 V-J signatures. Ophthalmopathy was predicted by the model a median of 6.5 months ahead of onset.

This clonotype was seen repeatedly, ten times or more. Its cognate antigen is unknown. Amplified TCR beta CDR3 regions came from RNA transcripts. With the HTBI primer set, the TCR CDR3 went through a first round of RT-PCR. From the multiplex PCR reads, TCRdb called clonotypes with MiXCR, one entry per CDR3 protein. The data contain about 180,000 distinct CDR3 sequences, about 17% of them singletons. Used for diagnoses were clinical symptoms, serum thyroxine and TRAb, thyroid ultrasound and orbital computed tomography. Out of approximately 10 ml of fresh peripheral blood came the PBMCs. The sequence came from a woman in her fifties or sixties with Graves' hyperthyroidism. The specimen sequenced was blood.

In DNA, the CDR3 is TGTGCCAGCAGCACGGACTCCGGCAATACGCAGTATTTT. Protein product: CASSTDSGNTQYF. The chain is built from TRBV28 and TRBJ2-3; D may be TRBD2 (5 bases). Per germline, CDR1 MDHEN and CDR2 SYDVKM. The CDR3 covers 13 residues. V lost 6 bases, J lost 7 bases, and 14 bases lay in between.